This T cell receptor beta chain was captured by sequencing in a study of shared clonotypes between healthy human individuals. Study-wide results and limits: The sharing of 4.5% to 5% of naive CD4 clonotypes was seen across several donors.

The repertoire was sequenced with immunoSEQ multiplex PCR; TCRdb's copy has only in-frame clones and lacks some. This repertoire shows over 2,000,000 clones, 90% to 95% found once; its top ten account for more than 1.5%. Regarding this clone: Its antigen is unknown.

Germline CDR1 and CDR2: SGHRS and YFSETQ. V was pared by 0 bases and J by 1 base, with 11 bases between. The CDR3 totals 15 residues. Positive CCR7 selection of CD45RO-negative cells yielded the naive CD8 cells, and terminally differentiated effector memory CD45RA+ cells were excluded. The chain is built from TRBV5-1 and TRBJ2-7; no firm D call. The receptor was isolated from a man younger than 35 in good health. Some clones in this sample may be carry-over from other donors' samples. Sequencing was carried out using naive CD8+ T cells from PBMCs. The CDR3: CASSLAGPGSYEQYF. The CDR3 DNA sequence: TGCGCCAGCAGCTTGGCGGGCCCGGGTTCCTACGAGCAGTACTTC.